This TCR beta chain was captured by sequencing in a study of blood T cell repertoires in COVID-19. Study-level background: Sample material is recorded as cDNA or gDNA derived from T cells, B-cell-depleted T cells, or PBMCs.

Per germline, CDR1 LNHDA and CDR2 SQIVND (reference sequence). CDR3 length: 17 amino acids. Trimming took 3 bases from V and 3 from J; bases not matched to a gene: 12. TCRdb's table, derived via immunoSEQ multiplex PCR, lists solely in-frame clones and lacks some. The table records roughly 500,000 clones, 75% to 90% of them present only once. The chain has TRBV19 and TRBJ2-7, with 9 bases lining up with TRBD1. The sequence was collected from a man younger than 35 with COVID-19, enrolled during active disease. Sample: peripheral blood. DNA of the CDR3: TGTGCCAGTAGTATGAGGGGACAGGGAAACCCCCTCTACGAGCAGTACTTC. Its protein product is CASSMRGQGNPLYEQYF.